These 28 T cell receptor beta chains came from one sample sequenced in a study of T cell repertoires in cytomegalovirus infection. MiXCR, run by TCRdb on the reads, gives a single entry per CDR3 protein. Among approximately 990,000 distinct CDR3 sequences, 31% were seen once, and the ten largest hold around an eighth. Their recognized antigens are unknown. The sample consisted of cultured CD8+ T cells from PBMCs, taken from culture after CMV antigen stimulation. These receptors all come from a human donor in good health (CMV status not recorded). Some clones in this sample may be carry-over from other donors' samples.

V usage is TRBV4-1 and J usage is TRBJ1-1; 11 bases are a match to TRBD1. CDR3 length equals 12 residues. V dropped 5 bases and J dropped 11; count of bases not matched to a gene: 4. In germline, CDR1 is MGHRA, CDR2 YSYEKL. The CDR3 region has the DNA TGCGCCAGCAGCGGACAGGGGGCCTGGGCTTTCTTT. Translated: CASSGQGAWAFF.

The chain joins TRBV27 to TRBJ1-5; tentative D call: TRBD1 (6 bases). CDR3 size: 14 residues. The germline V and J ends were trimmed by 6 bases and 4 bases, with 13 bases remaining between them. Germline CDR1 is MNHEY and CDR2 is SMNVEV (reference sequence). The CDR3 coding sequence is TGTGCCAGCAGACCCGGGACAACTAATCAGCCCCAGCATTTT. It yields the protein CASRPGTTNQPQHF.

The rearrangement uses TRBV27 and TRBJ2-3; TRBD2 matches at 10 bases. J was trimmed by 2 bases and V by 5 bases; bases with no gene match: 10. The CDR3 is made up of 17 amino acids. Germline V gene data show CDR1 as MNHEY and CDR2 as SMNVEV (reference sequence). DNA of the CDR3: TGTGCCAGCAGTCAAGGACTAGCGGATTCCCCCACAGATACGCAGTATTTT. Residues: CASSQGLADSPTDTQYF.

The sample holds many counts of this clonotype. The junction shows a germline mismatch at one end, possibly a read error. V and J are TRBV11-1 and TRBJ2-2; D is perhaps TRBD1 (6 bases). CDR3 length: 17 amino acids. CDR1 SGHAT and CDR2 FQDESV come from the germline V gene (reference sequence). The CDR3 DNA sequence: TGTGCCAGCAGTTTAGCACCTAACAGGGTCTCCACCGGGGAGCTGTTTTTT. This encodes CASSLAPNRVSTGELFF. Combining the CDR3 with reference TRBV11-1 and TRBJ2-2 gives the whole variable domain EAEVAQSPRYKITEKSQAVAFWCDPISGHATLYWYRQILGQGPELLVQFQDESVVDDSQLPKDRFSAERLKGVDSTLKIQPAELGDSAMYLCASSLAPNRVSTGELFFGEGSRLTVL.

This clonotype was detected only a few times. V is TRBV6-2 or TRBV6-3 and J is TRBJ2-5; D is unresolved. There are 15 residues in the CDR3. Per germline, CDR1 MNHEY and CDR2 SVGEGT. V lost 4 bases and J 0 bases, leaving 12 bases between the germline ends. The CDR3 sequence: CASSLGVNYQETQYF. CDR3 bases: TGTGCCAGCAGTTTGGGTGTCAATTACCAAGAGACCCAGTACTTC.

The V call is TRBV9, the J call TRBJ1-1, with TRBD1 identical over 7 bases. This CDR3 spans 14 amino acids. Trimming at V came to 3 bases and at J to 6 bases, leaving 8 bases not matched to a gene. Looked up from germline, CDR1 is SGDLS and CDR2 is YYNGEE. The CDR3 region is CASSAEQGRAEAFF. Written as DNA, the CDR3 is TGTGCCAGCAGCGCAGAACAGGGGAGGGCTGAAGCTTTCTTT.

This clonotype was counted only a few times. The V and J genes are TRBV7-9 and TRBJ1-1; 7 nucleotides line up with TRBD1. Per germline, CDR1 SEHNR and CDR2 FQNEAQ (reference sequence). Trimming at V came to 6 bases and at J to 1 base, leaving 8 bases not matched to a gene. The CDR3 loop spans 15 amino acids. Here the CDR3 reads CASRAETGRNTEAFF. In DNA, the CDR3 is TGTGCCAGCAGAGCAGAGACAGGGAGGAACACTGAAGCTTTCTTT.

This clonotype was observed a handful of times. V usage is TRBV11-2 and J usage is TRBJ2-1, with 11 nucleotides matching TRBD2. This CDR3 has 15 amino acids. V gave up 5 bases and J gave up 7 bases; unmatched junction bases: 7. CDR1 and CDR2 (germline): SGHAT, FQNNGV. The CDR3 sequence is CASSPPTSGGNEQFF. The DNA of the CDR3 is TGTGCCAGCAGCCCTCCAACTAGCGGGGGAAATGAGCAGTTCTTC.

The chain carries TRBV20-1 and TRBJ2-2, with a weak D call TRBD2 (5 bases). The germline V and J ends were trimmed by 3 bases and 4 bases, with 9 bases remaining between them. Germline values: CDR1 DFQATT, CDR2 SNEGSKA (reference sequence). The CDR3 spans 13 residues. This CDR3 reads CSARATSTGELFF. The CDR3 DNA follows: TGCAGTGCTAGGGCTACTAGCACCGGGGAGCTGTTTTTT.

CDR3 amino acids: CASSLSKGVETQYF. CDR3 sequence (DNA): TGTGCCAGCAGTTTATCGAAGGGCGTGGAGACCCAGTACTTC. The chain carries TRBV27 and TRBJ2-5; D is ambiguous. Germline loops: CDR1 MNHEY, CDR2 SMNVEV (reference sequence). The CDR3 loop spans 14 amino acids. V gave up 0 bases and J gave up 5 bases, with 10 bases separating them.

This clonotype was counted only a few times. The chain employs TRBV24-1 and TRBJ2-1; 11 nucleotides agree with TRBD1. Germline V CDR1 and CDR2: KGHDR, SFDVKD. Trimming took 4 bases from V and 9 from J; bases not matched to a gene: 4. This CDR3 has 14 residues. The CDR3 is CATSERTGGGEQFF. In nucleotides, the CDR3 is TGTGCCACCAGTGAACGGACAGGGGGCGGTGAGCAGTTCTTC.

The chain employs TRBV20-1 and TRBJ2-1; the D gene could be TRBD1 or TRBD2 (5 bases each). V gave up 5 bases and J gave up 8 bases, with 13 bases separating them. CDR3 size: 12 residues. Germline values: CDR1 DFQATT, CDR2 SNEGSKA (reference sequence). DNA of the CDR3: TGCAGTGCTCGGGACCGAGTCGATGAGCAGTTCTTC. It specifies CSARDRVDEQFF.

In this sample, this clonotype turned up a few times. This sequence joins TRBV19 and TRBJ1-2; TRBD1 is a possible D gene (6 bases). This CDR3 comprises 15 residues. Trimming removed 4 bases from V and 3 bases from J, with 15 bases in between. Germline assignment: CDR1 LNHDA and CDR2 SQIVND (reference sequence). CDR3 sequence: CASSSLERGYYGYTF. The DNA for the CDR3 is TGTGCCAGTAGTAGCCTGGAAAGGGGGTACTATGGCTACACCTTC.

This clonotype was seen only a few times. V and J are TRBV7-6 and TRBJ2-5, with D possibly TRBD2 on 5 matching bases. Germline CDR1 and CDR2: SGHVS and FNYEAQ. V shed 3 bases and J shed 9 bases, with 17 bases lying between them. This CDR3 has 14 amino acids. In DNA, the CDR3 is TGTGCCAGCAGCTTCAAGGAGGCCGAAGCAGCCCAGTACTTC. Its protein is CASSFKEAEAAQYF.

This clonotype was picked up a small number of times. The gene calls are TRBV7-2 and TRBJ1-2; possible D gene TRBD1, 5 bases. The CDR3 totals 19 residues. Germline CDR1 SGHTA, CDR2 FQGNSA. Trimming removed 4 bases at V and 0 bases at J, with 24 bases between. This chain's CDR3 is CASSSWIQVRAFSNYGYTF. In DNA, the CDR3 is TGTGCCAGCAGCTCCTGGATTCAGGTCAGGGCGTTCTCTAACTATGGCTACACCTTC.

The V and J genes are TRBV6-5 and TRBJ2-1; 10 nucleotides match TRBD2. The J segment lost 4 bases and the V segment lost 10 bases, leaving 4 bases of the junction unmatched. Germline-derived CDR1 and CDR2 are MNHEY and SVGAGI. The CDR3 loop spans 13 amino acids. CDR3 in DNA: TGTGCCATTGGGACTAGCGCTTACAATGAGCAGTTCTTC. Protein product: CAIGTSAYNEQFF.

This clonotype was recorded many times. The CDR3 reads CASSERPNTEAFF. CDR3 sequence (DNA): TGTGCCAGCAGTGAGAGGCCGAACACTGAAGCTTTCTTT. This chain connects TRBV6-1 to TRBJ1-1; no clear D. The CDR3 spans 13 residues. V lost 3 bases and J lost 1, with 6 bases in between. In germline, CDR1 is MNHNS, CDR2 SASEGT.

This clonotype occurred a few times. J is TRBJ2-3 and V is TRBV12-3 or TRBV12-4; 10 bases map to TRBD1. This CDR3 is built from 19 residues. V was pared by 3 bases and J by 5 bases, with 17 bases of the junction left unmatched. CDR3 residues: CASSFQDPSTGGKEDTQYF. Here the CDR3 DNA reads TGTGCCAGCAGTTTCCAAGACCCCTCGACAGGGGGCAAAGAAGATACGCAGTATTTT.

The chain combines TRBV19 with TRBJ2-2; weak D call: TRBD1 (6 bases). Germline V gene lookup returns CDR1 LNHDA and CDR2 SQIVND (reference sequence). With 10 bases removed from V and 8 bases from J, the gap between germline ends came to 17 bases. The length of the CDR3 is 13 residues. In nucleotides, the CDR3 is TGTGCCACCGACCGACAGGACCAAGGGGAGCTGTTTTTT. This sequence encodes CATDRQDQGELFF.

This clonotype occurred many times. V gene TRBV7-8 combines with J gene TRBJ1-2; D not certain. The CDR3 has 15 residues. The V gene lost 1 base and the J gene lost 0 bases, with 9 bases spanning the gap. Per the germline V gene, CDR1 is SGHVS and CDR2 is FQNEAQ. The chain's CDR3 is CASSLVPGSNYGYTF. The CDR3 bases are TGTGCCAGCAGCTTAGTACCGGGTTCTAACTATGGCTACACCTTC.

The chain carries TRBV4-1 and TRBJ2-1; 7 bases map to TRBD2. This CDR3 contains 18 residues. V was clipped by 2 bases and J by 6 bases; unmatched bases: 16. Germline V gene sequence: CDR1 MGHRA, CDR2 YSYEKL. The CDR3: CASSQISFGGGRVNEQFF. CDR3 coding DNA: TGCGCCAGCAGCCAAATTAGTTTTGGCGGGGGAAGAGTCAATGAGCAGTTCTTC.

The table lists this clonotype with a few counts. The rearrangement links TRBV5-5 to TRBJ2-3; 15 nucleotides match TRBD2. V shed 4 bases and J 3 bases; nucleotides not matched to a gene: 9. This CDR3 has 18 residues. In germline, CDR1 is SGHKS, CDR2 YYEKEE (reference sequence). The CDR3 sequence is CASSRGLAGGSWTDTQYF. The CDR3 nucleotides are TGTGCCAGCAGCCGCGGACTAGCGGGGGGGTCTTGGACAGATACGCAGTATTTT.

This chain connects TRBV29-1 to TRBJ2-1; 11 bases line up with TRBD2. There are 16 residues in the CDR3. The V segment lost 0 bases and the J segment 6 bases; nucleotides outside the gene matches: 7. Germline CDR1 SQVTM, CDR2 ANQGSEA. The CDR3 DNA sequence: TGCAGCGTTGAAGATCAGGGTAGCGGGGGGGCCAATGAGCAGTTCTTC. It codes for CSVEDQGSGGANEQFF.

The rearrangement uses TRBV7-6 and TRBJ2-7; D call uncertain. This CDR3 has 13 amino acids. Trimming removed 6 bases from V and 2 bases from J, with 11 bases in between. Per the germline V gene, CDR1 is SGHVS and CDR2 is FNYEAQ. The CDR3 coding sequence is TGTGCCAGCAGTCCGGCGCCGACCTACGAGCAGTACGTC. Translation gives CASSPAPTYEQYV.

This clonotype was counted only a few times. The chain links TRBV9 to TRBJ2-2, with 12 bases aligning to TRBD2. The germline CDR1 and CDR2 sequences are SGDLS and YYNGEE. The CDR3 runs to 16 residues. V lost 9 bases to trimming and J lost 3 bases; unmatched junction nucleotides: 9. DNA for the CDR3: TGTGCCACCGCTAGCGGGGGGGCGATGGACACCGGGGAGCTGTTTTTT. Residues: CATASGGAMDTGELFF.

The sample holds a few counts of this clonotype. This chain uses TRBV6-6 with TRBJ1-4; perhaps TRBD1 as D (6 bases). Germline V lookup: CDR1 MNHNY, CDR2 SVGAGI (reference sequence). The CDR3 totals 15 residues. V shed 4 bases and J shed 6 bases, with 15 bases lying between them. CDR3 sequence: CASSFYIGGDEKLFF. As DNA, the CDR3 is TGTGCCAGCAGTTTCTACATAGGGGGGGATGAAAAACTGTTTTTT.

This clonotype appeared a single time. The chain has TRBV6-8 and TRBJ1-1, with TRBD1 identical over 10 bases. J was trimmed by 1 base and V by 6 bases; bases with no gene match: 11. CDR1 and CDR2 from the germline V gene are MNHGY and SAAAGT. The CDR3 has 17 residues. In DNA form, the CDR3 reads TGTGCCAGCAGCTTGGACAGGGGGTCGGGGGGGAACACTGAAGCTTTCTTT. Translation gives CASSLDRGSGGNTEAFF.

This clonotype was observed a few times. CDR3 region: CASTQGQGGNRELFF. In nucleotides, the CDR3 is TGTGCCAGCACCCAGGGACAAGGCGGGAACCGGGAGCTGTTTTTT. The chain combines TRBV6-5 with TRBJ2-2; D may match TRBD1 or TRBD2 (6 bases each). V was shortened by 7 bases and J by 9 bases, with 21 bases between the two germline ends. The CDR3 runs 15 residues. Per the germline V gene, CDR1 is MNHEY and CDR2 is SVGAGI.